Sequencing of this T cell receptor (beta chain) was carried out in a study of T cell responses to AZD1222 COVID-19 vaccine. Remarks on this clone: Its antigen is as yet unknown.

Sequencing was performed with immunoSEQ multiplex PCR; in TCRdb, only in-frame clones are kept and a portion is missing. This sample has some 150,000 clones, with approximately 89% found just once. Whole-study findings and limits: Repertoires were obtained only post-peak T cell response. Nearly half of spike-specific TCRs reportedly target unmutated variant regions. In a largely white British group with more females than males, clonal diversity was possibly underestimated.

Between the trimmed V and J ends, which lost 4 bases and 4 bases, there was a span of 13 bases. This CDR3 region has 15 residues. The V gene's germline CDR1 is MNHEY and CDR2 SVGEGT. This chain joins TRBV6-2 or TRBV6-3 and TRBJ2-2; D gene ambiguous. The clonotype originates from an adult in good health. The sequencing used peripheral blood, collected on day 0 of AZD1222 vaccination. CDR3 DNA: TGTGCCAGCAGTTTTTCAAGCCCAGTCACCGGGGAGCTGTTTTTT. Amino acids: CASSFSSPVTGELFF.